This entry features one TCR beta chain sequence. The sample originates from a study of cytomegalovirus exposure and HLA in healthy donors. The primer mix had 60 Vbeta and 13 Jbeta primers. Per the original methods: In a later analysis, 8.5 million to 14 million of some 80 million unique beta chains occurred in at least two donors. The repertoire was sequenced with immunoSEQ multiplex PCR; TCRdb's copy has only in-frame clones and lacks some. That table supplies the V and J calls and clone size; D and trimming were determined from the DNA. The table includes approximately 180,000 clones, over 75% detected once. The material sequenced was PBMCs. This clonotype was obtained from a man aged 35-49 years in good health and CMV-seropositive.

CDR3 bases: TGTGCCAGCAGCTGGGGACTAGCGGGGACGGGAGAGCAGTACTTC. Its translation: CASSWGLAGTGEQYF. This chain links TRBV7-8 with TRBJ2-7, with 13 bases that match TRBD2. This CDR3 spans 15 amino acids. J gave up 7 bases and V 4 bases, and 7 bases lay outside the gene matches. The germline gives CDR1 SGHVS, CDR2 FQNEAQ.